The 9 T cell receptor beta chains presented below share a single source sample, sequenced in a study of shared clonotypes between healthy human individuals. Method: immunoSEQ multiplex PCR; TCRdb's copy keeps in-frame clones and lacks some. Among about 1 million clones listed, roughly 70% were seen once. The sequenced material came from memory CD4+ T cells sorted from blood. The sample's subset: CD45RA-negative fraction. These receptors were collected from a man aged 18 to 30 in good health.

This sequence joins TRBV7-9 and TRBJ1-4; TRBD1 aligns across 8 bases. CDR1 and CDR2 (germline): SEHNR, FQNEAQ (reference sequence). This CDR3 is 16 amino acids long. The junction had 12 bases not matched to a gene; V was cut back by 4 bases and J by 8 bases. The CDR3 region has the DNA TGTGCCAGCAGCTCCAATCAGAGGACAGGGAGAGAAAAACTGTTTTTT. Its protein is CASSSNQRTGREKLFF.

V gene TRBV27 combines with J gene TRBJ1-5; 7 nucleotides match TRBD1. CDR3 size: 13 residues. Trimming at V came to 6 bases and at J to 9 bases, leaving 8 bases not matched to a gene. The germline V gene has CDR1 MNHEY and CDR2 SMNVEV (reference sequence). The CDR3 spells CASSRTGSGPQHF. CDR3 coding DNA: TGTGCCAGCAGCAGGACAGGTTCTGGGCCCCAGCATTTT.

The V gene is TRBV6-8, the J gene TRBJ2-3; D may be TRBD1 (6 bases). Germline V gene sequence: CDR1 MNHGY, CDR2 SAAAGT. V was cut by 8 bases and J by 0 bases, with 9 bases left in between. The CDR3 is 13 amino acids. CDR3 sequence (DNA): TGTGCCAGCGGGACATACAGCACAGATACGCAGTATTTT. It is translated as CASGTYSTDTQYF.

The chain employs TRBV5-1 and TRBJ1-2; D not certain. V was clipped by 0 bases and J by 4 bases, with 4 bases between them. Germline CDR1 is SGHRS and CDR2 is YFSETQ. This CDR3 has 12 residues. The CDR3 bases are TGCGCCAGCAGCTTGGGCAGCTATGGCTACACCTTC. Protein: CASSLGSYGYTF.

This sequence joins TRBV2 and TRBJ2-7, with TRBD1 as a possible D gene (6 bases). Trimming took off 5 bases at V and 2 bases at J, with 13 bases between the two ends. Germline CDR1 SNHLY, CDR2 FYNNEI. The CDR3 runs 14 residues. CDR3 loop: CASSRQVAAYEQYF. The DNA of the CDR3 is TGTGCCAGCAGTCGACAGGTAGCCGCCTACGAGCAGTACTTC.

This chain links TRBV5-1 with TRBJ1-6; 8 nucleotides match TRBD1. This CDR3 contains 15 residues. Germline V gene data show CDR1 as SGHRS and CDR2 as YFSETQ. The V and J ends lost 4 bases and 6 bases, in that order; junction bases with no gene match: 6. The CDR3 DNA sequence: TGCGCCAGCAGCGCACAGGGGGTAGGTAATTCACCCCTCCACTTT. Residues: CASSAQGVGNSPLHF.

The J gene is TRBJ2-7, the V gene TRBV5-4; no clear D gene. The CDR3 sequence is 12 residues long. Germline V gives CDR1 SGHNT, CDR2 YYREEE (reference sequence). Between the trimmed V and J ends, which lost 3 bases and 0 bases, there was a span of 4 bases. CDR3 nucleotide sequence: TGTGCCAGCAGCTGGGGCTCCTACGAGCAGTACTTC. This codes for CASSWGSYEQYF.

This chain links TRBV18 with TRBJ2-3; 8 bases agree with TRBD2. This CDR3 contains 15 residues. Germline CDR1 is KGHSH and CDR2 is LQKENI. V was pared by 3 bases and J by 4 bases, with 6 bases of the junction left unmatched. For the CDR3, the DNA is TGTGCCAGCTCACCTGGACTAGCTTTGGCAGATACGCAGTATTTT. Translated, it gives CASSPGLALADTQYF.

This chain joins TRBV7-6 and TRBJ2-1; D remains ambiguous. Germline CDR1 is SGHVS and CDR2 is FNYEAQ. Deletions cut 1 base from V and 6 bases from J, with 4 bases between. The CDR3 consists of 12 residues. The CDR3 DNA sequence: TGTGCCAGCAGCTTAGAACGCAATGAGCAGTTCTTC. Residues: CASSLERNEQFF.